The 22 T cell receptor beta chains in this list originate from one sample, sequenced in a study of T cell clonality in common variable immunodeficiency. Sequencing used immunoSEQ multiplex PCR; TCRdb keeps in-frame clones, though not all of them. The sample contains around 10,000 clones, none of them singletons. The study, taken as a whole, reports: Common variable immunodeficiency TCR beta sequences reportedly had fewer deletions and N-nucleotide insertions.

Their cognate antigens are unknown. The sample consisted of peripheral blood mononuclear cells. The receptors were sampled from a human donor with common variable immunodeficiency.

This clone was detected a few times. The CDR3 goes on 3 residues after the read ends, and that part is filled in from the germline J gene. The chain employs TRBV7-6 and TRBJ2-5; D call uncertain. The V end was cut by 0 bases, the J end by 2 bases, with 4 bases between. The length of the CDR3 is 13 residues. The germline gives CDR1 SGHVS, CDR2 FNYEAQ. The CDR3 spells CASSLARQETQYF. Incomplete CDR3 DNA: TGTGCCAGCAGCTTAGCCAGACAAGAGACC. Together with reference TRBV7-6 and TRBJ2-5, the CDR3 gives the full variable domain: GAGVSQSPRYKVTKRGQDVALRCDPISGHVSLYWYRQALGQGPEFLTYFNYEAQQDKSGLPNDRFSAERPEGSISTLTIQRTEQRDSAMYRCASSLARQETQYFGPGTRLLVL.

Comment on this clone: Read sequence stops 3 residues before the CDR3 end, and the germline J gene provides the missing end. Other nucleotide sequences from this sample produce the same CDR3. V gene TRBV18 combines with J gene TRBJ2-7; the D is unclear. Trimming left V 1 base short and J 2 bases short, with 6 bases between. This CDR3 region has 13 residues. The germline gives CDR1 KGHSH, CDR2 LQKENI. CDR3 bases read: TGTGCCAGCTCACCACGGGCAGCCTACGAG. This sequence encodes CASSPRAAYE. In full, the CDR3 is CASSPRAAYEQYF.

The table lists this clone with a few counts. From the germline J gene comes the end of the CDR3, since the read stops 3 residues before it. The J gene is TRBJ2-7, the V gene TRBV2; TRBD2 matches 9 bases. The V segment lost 5 bases and the J segment 1 base; nucleotides outside the gene matches: 9. The CDR3 covers 16 residues. Germline CDR1 reads SNHLY; CDR2 reads FYNNEI. The part of the CDR3 DNA that was read is TGTGCCAGCAGTTATCCGAGACTAGCGGAGTCCTACGAG. Protein product: CASSYPRLAESYE. The entire CDR3 protein reads CASSYPRLAESYEQYF.

To note about this clone: Read data end 3 residues before the CDR3 end; the end is taken from the germline J gene. The chain employs TRBV18 and TRBJ1-5, with D possibly matching TRBD1 (6 bases). Germline CDR1 reads KGHSH; CDR2 reads LQKENI. Between the trimmed V and J ends, which lost 3 bases and 0 bases, there was a span of 9 bases. The CDR3 is 15 residues long. CDR3 protein: CASSPGGASNQPQHF. CDR3 DNA, as far as it was read: TGTGCCAGCTCACCGGGGGGGGCTAGCAATCAGCCC.

This clone was seen a handful of times. Read coverage stops 3 residues before the CDR3 terminus; the germline J gene supplies the remainder. The chain employs TRBV7-3 and TRBJ2-1, with D tentatively TRBD2 (6 bases). CDR1 is SGHTA and CDR2 is FQGTGA in the germline V gene. This CDR3 contains 14 residues. V dropped 5 bases and J dropped 4 bases, with 12 bases sitting between them. CDR3 DNA, as far as it was read: TGTGCCAGCAGCGCCGATAGCGGTTACAATGAG. This sequence encodes CASSADSGYNE. The whole CDR3 reads CASSADSGYNEQFF.

On this clone itself: The CDR3 extends 3 residues past the end of the read, so its final part is completed from the germline J gene. J is TRBJ1-1 and V is TRBV7-9, with 7 bases matching TRBD1. This CDR3 comprises 14 residues. Per the germline V gene, CDR1 is SEHNR and CDR2 is FQNEAQ (reference sequence). Trimming cost V 6 bases and J 6 bases; bases outside gene matches: 10. Incomplete CDR3 DNA: TGTGCCAGCAGACCTACAGGGGCCGCATCTGAA. Residues: CASRPTGAASE. The full CDR3 reads CASRPTGAASEAFF.

This clone has a handful of counts. The CDR3 goes on 3 residues after the read ends, and that part is filled in from the germline J gene. This CDR3 is also generated by other DNA sequences in the sample. This rearrangement joins TRBV18 to TRBJ2-3, with D unclear. Trimming left V 3 bases short and J 0 bases short, with 4 bases between. CDR1 and CDR2 (germline): KGHSH, LQKENI. The CDR3 length is 13 residues. The CDR3 DNA, read in part, is TGTGCCAGCTCACCCCCTAGCACAGATACG. Translation gives CASSPPSTDT. The entire CDR3 protein reads CASSPPSTDTQYF.

The sample holds a few counts of this clone. The CDR3 end is not reached by the read, which stops 3 residues before it; the germline J gene fills it in. The chain carries TRBV19 and TRBJ2-2; tentatively, D is TRBD1 (6 bases). The CDR3 is 16 amino acids. Germline CDR1 LNHDA, CDR2 SQIVND (reference sequence). Trimming cost V 3 bases and J 0 bases, with 11 bases left between them. This CDR3 reads CASSMLDSPNTGELFF. CDR3 bases read: TGTGCCAGTAGTATGCTGGACAGCCCGAACACCGGGGAG.

This clone occurred many times. The CDR3 is cut off 3 residues early in the read; its end comes from the germline J gene. This chain uses TRBV5-6 with TRBJ2-5; D might be TRBD1 (5 bases). V shed 1 base and J shed 0 bases, with 7 bases lying between them. The CDR3 spans 14 residues. Germline V gene lookup returns CDR1 SGHDT and CDR2 YYEEEE. CDR3 bases read: TGTGCCAGCAGCTTGTCAGGGTACCAAGAGACC. It encodes CASSLSGYQET. The full CDR3 protein is CASSLSGYQETQYF.

This clone showed up just a few times. The read terminates 3 residues ahead of where the CDR3 ends, so the germline J gene completes it. J is TRBJ1-5 and V is TRBV19; the D is unclear. The CDR3 covers 15 residues. The germline CDR1 and CDR2 sequences are LNHDA and SQIVND (reference sequence). Deletions cut 3 bases from V and 2 bases from J, with 11 bases between. CDR3 DNA (partial): TGTGCCAGTAGTATCAGCGGAACGGGCAATCAGCCC. Its protein is CASSISGTGNQP. The whole CDR3 region reads CASSISGTGNQPQHF.

This clone turned up a few times. The read terminates 3 residues ahead of where the CDR3 ends, so the germline J gene completes it. The chain carries TRBV18 and TRBJ1-5, with 9 bases matching TRBD1. CDR1 is KGHSH and CDR2 is LQKENI in the germline V gene. The CDR3 runs to 15 residues. The trim removed 3 bases at V and 5 bases at J, leaving 5 bases unmatched. The CDR3 region is CASSPDRGRDQPQHF. Partial CDR3 DNA: TGTGCCAGCTCACCGGACAGGGGCCGAGATCAGCCC.

About this clone itself: The read terminates 3 residues ahead of where the CDR3 ends, so the germline J gene completes it. This chain connects TRBV19 to TRBJ2-3, with 11 bases lining up with TRBD2. Germline V gene lookup returns CDR1 LNHDA and CDR2 SQIVND (reference sequence). J lost 1 base, V lost 3 bases, and 9 bases had no gene match. This CDR3 contains 18 residues. Incomplete CDR3 DNA: TGTGCCAGTAGTATTCCACTAGCGGGAGTAACGGGCACAGATACG. This gives the protein CASSIPLAGVTGTDT. The CDR3 in its entirety is CASSIPLAGVTGTDTQYF.

To note about this clone: The read stops 3 residues short of the end of the CDR3; the missing end is completed from the germline J gene. At the DNA level, this CDR3 is encoded by other sequences in the same sample as well. The V call is TRBV7-3, the J call TRBJ2-7; possible D gene TRBD2, 6 bases. There are 13 residues in the CDR3. The V gene's germline CDR1 is SGHTA and CDR2 FQGTGA. V was trimmed by 0 bases and J by 5 bases, leaving 8 bases between them. The CDR3 sequence is CASSLTGGDEQYF. The DNA read from the CDR3 is TGTGCCAGCAGCTTAACCGGCGGGGACGAG.

This clone was picked up a small number of times. From the germline J gene comes the end of the CDR3, since the read stops 3 residues before it. V is TRBV2 and J is TRBJ2-5; the match to TRBD2 covers 12 bases. After removal of 10 bases from V and 4 bases from J, the junction contained 4 bases not matched to a gene. The CDR3 consists of 13 residues. Germline CDR1 and CDR2: SNHLY and FYNNEI. The sequenced part of the CDR3 DNA is TGTGCCACACAACTAGCGGGAGGAGAGACC. This translates into CATQLAGGET. The full CDR3 reads CATQLAGGETQYF.

About this clone: The read stops 3 residues short of the end of the CDR3; the missing end is completed from the germline J gene. The genes are TRBV7-8 and TRBJ2-3; 7 positions agree with TRBD2. CDR3 size: 16 residues. CDR1 and CDR2 (germline): SGHVS, FQNEAQ. Trimming took 5 bases from V and 2 from J; bases not matched to a gene: 10. The CDR3 sequence is CASSPVLATNTDTQYF. The sequenced part of the CDR3 DNA is TGTGCCAGCAGCCCGGTACTAGCGACAAACACAGATACG.

Comment on this clone: The read terminates 3 residues before the CDR3 end, so the remaining end is supplied by the germline J gene. This chain connects TRBV7-9 to TRBJ2-5; D may be TRBD1 (6 bases). Germline CDR1 is SEHNR and CDR2 is FQNEAQ (reference sequence). The CDR3 is 11 amino acids. The V gene lost 10 bases and the J gene lost 4 bases, with 10 bases spanning the gap. CDR3 loop: CAIGRGETQYF. CDR3 DNA (partial): TGTGCCATTGGCAGGGGAGAGACC.

As concerns this clone: The CDR3 end is not reached by the read, which stops 3 residues before it; the germline J gene fills it in. V usage is TRBV19 and J usage is TRBJ2-1, with TRBD1 matching 10 bases. J was trimmed by 7 bases and V by 1 base; bases with no gene match: 7. CDR3 length: 16 residues. CDR1 is LNHDA, CDR2 SQIVND, per germline (reference sequence). The CDR3 is CASSIGGTGELNEQFF. The CDR3 DNA, read in part, is TGTGCCAGTAGTATAGGGGGGACAGGGGAATTAAATGAG.

A word on this clone: The read terminates 3 residues ahead of where the CDR3 ends, so the germline J gene completes it. The rearrangement joins TRBV19 to TRBJ2-7, with D possibly TRBD2 on 6 matching bases. Germline values: CDR1 LNHDA, CDR2 SQIVND (reference sequence). Trimming shortened V by 6 bases and J by 5 bases, and 14 bases separated the two germline ends. This CDR3 contains 13 residues. The CDR3 is CASSQFGLNEQYF. Incomplete CDR3 DNA: TGTGCCAGTAGCCAATTCGGACTAAACGAG. The complete variable domain, with remaining parts taken from reference TRBV19 and TRBJ2-7, reads DGGITQSPKYLFRKEGQNVTLSCEQNLNHDAMYWYRQDPGQGLRLIYYSQIVNDFQKGDIAEGYSVSREKKESFPLTVTSAQKNPTAFYLCASSQFGLNEQYFGPGTRLTVT.

About this clone: The read falls 3 residues short of the CDR3 end, and the missing part is taken from the germline J gene. The V and J genes are TRBV18 and TRBJ2-6; maybe TRBD2 (7 bases). CDR1 is KGHSH, CDR2 LQKENI, per germline. This CDR3 comprises 16 residues. Trimming shortened V by 3 bases and J by 2 bases, and 11 bases separated the two germline ends. CDR3 DNA, as far as it was read: TGTGCCAGCTCACCCTCGGGGGGCGCTGGGGCCAACGTC. As protein: CASSPSGGAGANV. The complete CDR3 sequence is CASSPSGGAGANVLTF.

This clone came up many times. The CDR3 extends 3 residues past the end of the read, so its final part is completed from the germline J gene. This rearrangement joins TRBV5-1 to TRBJ2-7; tentatively, D is TRBD1 (7 bases). This CDR3 has 15 amino acids. CDR1 is SGHRS, CDR2 YFSETQ, per germline. With 0 bases removed from V and 2 bases from J, the gap between germline ends came to 12 bases. This CDR3 reads CASSLGRGETYEQYF. The sequenced part of the CDR3 DNA is TGCGCCAGCAGCTTGGGCAGGGGGGAAACCTACGAG.

In the case of this clone: The CDR3 end falls 3 residues outside the read, so it is completed with the germline J gene. This chain links TRBV7-3 with TRBJ2-1; weak D call: TRBD1 (6 bases). Germline assignment: CDR1 SGHTA and CDR2 FQGTGA. Trimming took 5 bases from V and 5 from J, leaving 10 bases between them. This CDR3 spans 13 amino acids. The CDR3 DNA, read in part, is TGTGCCAGCAGCCCCCGGGACAACAATGAG. Translation gives CASSPRDNNE. The whole CDR3 sequence reads CASSPRDNNEQFF.

On this clone itself: The CDR3 end falls 3 residues outside the read, so it is completed with the germline J gene. The chain uses TRBV7-3 and TRBJ2-1; D not resolved. Trimming shortened V by 2 bases and J by 0 bases, and 5 bases separated the two germline ends. Germline CDR1 SGHTA, CDR2 FQGTGA. The CDR3 totals 14 residues. The CDR3 bases that were read are TGTGCCAGCAGCTTAGACAACTCCTACAATGAG. This gives the protein CASSLDNSYNE. The whole CDR3 region reads CASSLDNSYNEQFF.